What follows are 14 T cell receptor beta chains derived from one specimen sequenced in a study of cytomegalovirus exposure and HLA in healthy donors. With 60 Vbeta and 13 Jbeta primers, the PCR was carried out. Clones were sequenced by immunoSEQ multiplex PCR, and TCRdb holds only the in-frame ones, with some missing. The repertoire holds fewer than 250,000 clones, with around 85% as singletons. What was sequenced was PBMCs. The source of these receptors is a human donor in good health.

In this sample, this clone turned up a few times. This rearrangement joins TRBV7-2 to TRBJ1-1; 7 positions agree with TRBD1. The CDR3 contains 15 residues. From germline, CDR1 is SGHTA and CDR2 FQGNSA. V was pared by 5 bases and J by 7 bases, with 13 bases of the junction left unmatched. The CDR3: CASSGNAQGWDEAFF. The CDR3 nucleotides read TGTGCCAGCAGCGGGAATGCACAGGGGTGGGATGAAGCTTTCTTT.

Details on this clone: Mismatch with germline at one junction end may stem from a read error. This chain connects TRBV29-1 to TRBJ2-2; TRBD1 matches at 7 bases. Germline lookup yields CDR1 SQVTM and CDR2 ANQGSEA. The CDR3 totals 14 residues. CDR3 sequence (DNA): TGCAGCGTGGAAGGACAGGATGCAACCGGGGAGCTGTTTTTT. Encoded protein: CSVEGQDATGELFF.

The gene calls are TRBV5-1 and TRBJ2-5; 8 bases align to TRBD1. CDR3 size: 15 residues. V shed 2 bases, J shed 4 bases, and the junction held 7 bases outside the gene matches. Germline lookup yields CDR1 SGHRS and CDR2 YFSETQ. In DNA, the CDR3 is TGCGCCAGCAGCTTACACTCAGGGGGCGCAGAGACCCAGTACTTC. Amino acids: CASSLHSGGAETQYF.

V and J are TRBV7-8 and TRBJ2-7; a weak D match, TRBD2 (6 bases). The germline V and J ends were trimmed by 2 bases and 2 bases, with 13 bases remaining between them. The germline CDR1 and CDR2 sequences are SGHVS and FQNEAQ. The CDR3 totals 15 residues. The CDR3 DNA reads TGTGCCAGCAGCTTATCTGGACTACCCACCTACGAGCAGTACTTC. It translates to CASSLSGLPTYEQYF.

The CDR3 nucleotides are TGCGCCAGCAGCCAAGATTCACTGACACAAGAGACCCAGTACTTC. This translates into CASSQDSLTQETQYF. The chain employs TRBV4-1 and TRBJ2-5; D uncertain. The germline V and J ends were trimmed by 0 bases and 2 bases, with 10 bases remaining between them. Germline CDR1 and CDR2: MGHRA and YSYEKL. CDR3 length equals 15 residues.

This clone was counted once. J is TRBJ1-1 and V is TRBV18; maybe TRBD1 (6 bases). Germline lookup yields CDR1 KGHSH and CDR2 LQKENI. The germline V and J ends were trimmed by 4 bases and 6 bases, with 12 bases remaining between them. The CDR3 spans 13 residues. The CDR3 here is CASSRDDRSEAFF. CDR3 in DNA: TGTGCCAGCTCACGAGACGACAGGTCTGAAGCTTTCTTT. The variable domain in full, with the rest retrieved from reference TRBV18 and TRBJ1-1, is NAGVMQNPRHLVRRRGQEARLRCSPMKGHSHVYWYRQLPEEGLKFMVYLQKENIIDESGMPKERFSAEFPKEGPSILRIQQVVRGDSAAYFCASSRDDRSEAFFGQGTRLTVV.

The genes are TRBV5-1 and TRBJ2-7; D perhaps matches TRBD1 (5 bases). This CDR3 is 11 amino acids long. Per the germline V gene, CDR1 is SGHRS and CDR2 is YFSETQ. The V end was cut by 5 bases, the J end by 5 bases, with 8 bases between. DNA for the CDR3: TGCGCCAGCAGACAGGACCACGAGCAGTACTTC. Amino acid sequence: CASRQDHEQYF. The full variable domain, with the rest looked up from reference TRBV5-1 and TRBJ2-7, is KAGVTQTPRYLIKTRGQQVTLSCSPISGHRSVSWYQQTPGQGLQFLFEYFSETQRNKGNFPGRFSGRQFSNSRSEMNVSTLELGDSALYLCASRQDHEQYFGPGTRLTVT.

CDR3 sequence: CASTGGVGTEAFF. Here the CDR3 DNA reads TGTGCCAGTACAGGGGGCGTCGGCACTGAAGCTTTCTTT. The chain is built from TRBV7-2 and TRBJ1-1; 9 bases fit TRBD1. CDR3 length: 13 amino acids. Germline V gene lookup returns CDR1 SGHTA and CDR2 FQGNSA. Germline trimming cut 9 bases from V and 4 bases from J; bases unmatched to any gene: 6.

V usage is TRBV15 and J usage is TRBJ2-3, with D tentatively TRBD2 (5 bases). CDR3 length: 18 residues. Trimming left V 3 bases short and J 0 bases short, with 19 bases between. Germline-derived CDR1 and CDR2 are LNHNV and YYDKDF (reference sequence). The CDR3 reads CATSRGMEAYSSTDTQYF. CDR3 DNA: TGTGCCACCAGCAGGGGTATGGAGGCGTATTCTAGCACAGATACGCAGTATTTT.

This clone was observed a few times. The CDR3 DNA reads TGTGCCAGCAGTGGTCTGGAGGGCAATCAGCCCCAGCATTTT. This gives the protein CASSGLEGNQPQHF. This sequence joins TRBV6-1 and TRBJ1-5; D not resolved. The CDR3 runs 14 residues. Trimming took off 4 bases at V and 2 bases at J, with 9 bases between the two ends. Germline lookup yields CDR1 MNHNS and CDR2 SASEGT.

CDR3 protein: CASSLDGGQYGYTF. The DNA for the CDR3 is TGTGCCAGCAGCTTAGACGGCGGACAGTATGGCTACACCTTC. The chain links TRBV7-9 to TRBJ1-2; tentatively, D is TRBD1 (6 bases). V lost 1 base, J lost 5 bases, and 11 bases lay in between. The germline V gene has CDR1 SEHNR and CDR2 FQNEAQ (reference sequence). The CDR3 loop spans 14 amino acids. The whole variable domain, filled in from reference TRBV7-9 and TRBJ1-2, reads DTGVSQNPRHKITKRGQNVTFRCDPISEHNRLYWYRQTLGQGPEFLTYFQNEAQLEKSRLLSDRFSAERPKGSFSTLEIQRTEQGDSAMYLCASSLDGGQYGYTFGSGTRLTVV.

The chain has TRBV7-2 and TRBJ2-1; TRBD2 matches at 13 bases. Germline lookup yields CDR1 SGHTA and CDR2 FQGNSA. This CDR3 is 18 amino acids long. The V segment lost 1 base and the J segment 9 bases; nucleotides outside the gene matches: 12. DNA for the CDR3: TGTGCCAGCAGCTTAGTGGTAGGACTAGCGGGGGAGGCAGGTGAGCAGTTCTTC. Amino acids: CASSLVVGLAGEAGEQFF.

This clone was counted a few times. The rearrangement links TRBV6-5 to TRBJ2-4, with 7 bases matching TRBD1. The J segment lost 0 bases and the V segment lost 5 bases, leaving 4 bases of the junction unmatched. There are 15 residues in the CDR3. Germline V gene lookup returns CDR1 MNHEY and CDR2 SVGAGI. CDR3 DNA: TGTGCCAGCAGTCAGGACAGGTTAGCCAAAAACATTCAGTACTTC. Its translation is CASSQDRLAKNIQYF.

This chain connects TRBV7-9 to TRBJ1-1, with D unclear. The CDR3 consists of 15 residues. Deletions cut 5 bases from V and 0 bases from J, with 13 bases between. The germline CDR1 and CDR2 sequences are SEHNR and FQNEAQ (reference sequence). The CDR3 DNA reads TGTGCCAGCAGCATCAGCGGTTTCATGAACACTGAAGCTTTCTTT. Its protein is CASSISGFMNTEAFF.